The 28 T cell receptor beta chains below come from one sample, sequenced in a study of cytomegalovirus exposure and HLA in healthy donors (dated by TCRdb to the late 2010s). The receptor library was made with the immunoSEQ multiplex PCR assay. For the multiplex PCR, a mixture combining 60 forward primers for TCR Vbeta segments and 13 reverse primers for TCR Jbeta segments was used. The table comes from immuneACCESS by way of TCRdb, which keeps in-frame sequences with V and J called. Part of the clones is missing from these tables; in studies checked, under half for an unresolved V gene and the rest for unknown reasons. This sample has 130,000 or so clones in its table, and around four fifths of those were observed once. Of the sample, 5% to 6% is held by the ten largest clones. Sequenced sample: PBMCs. Source of these receptors: a man aged 25 to 40 in good health and CMV-seronegative.

This clone showed up just once. The chain carries TRBV28 and TRBJ1-1, with D possibly matching TRBD1 (6 bases). CDR3 size: 14 residues. Germline values: CDR1 MDHEN, CDR2 SYDVKM. The ends were cut back, 4 bases at V and 11 bases at J, with 20 bases in the middle. CDR3 protein: CASSSGGRAGAAFF. The CDR3 nucleotides read TGTGCCAGCAGTTCCGGGGGGAGGGCAGGGGCGGCTTTCTTT.

V is TRBV5-1 and J is TRBJ2-2; 7 nucleotides match TRBD1. Germline CDR1 SGHRS, CDR2 YFSETQ. The V and J ends lost 4 bases and 6 bases, in that order; junction bases with no gene match: 9. The CDR3 contains 15 residues. The CDR3 DNA reads as TGCGCCAGCAGCGGAACAGGGGTCGGGTCCGGGGAGCTGTTTTTT. Protein: CASSGTGVGSGELFF.

The chain employs TRBV2 and TRBJ2-5; D possibly corresponds to TRBD1 (6 bases). The J call is in doubt because the DNA end fits TRBJ2-7 better. Germline V gives CDR1 SNHLY, CDR2 FYNNEI. CDR3 length equals 12 residues. In nucleotides, the CDR3 is TGTGCCAGCAGCCCCAGGGGCTACGAGCAGTACTTC. Translated: CASSPRGYEQYF.

This clone was seen a few times. V gene TRBV5-1 combines with J gene TRBJ2-3, with no clear D. V was clipped by 4 bases and J by 4 bases, with 13 bases between them. Germline assignment: CDR1 SGHRS and CDR2 YFSETQ. The CDR3 extends over 14 amino acids. The CDR3 protein is CASSLGFLADTQYF. In nucleotides, the CDR3 is TGCGCCAGCAGCCTGGGGTTCCTAGCAGATACGCAGTATTTT. The variable domain in full, completed from reference TRBV5-1 and TRBJ2-3, reads KAGVTQTPRYLIKTRGQQVTLSCSPISGHRSVSWYQQTPGQGLQFLFEYFSETQRNKGNFPGRFSGRQFSNSRSEMNVSTLELGDSALYLCASSLGFLADTQYFGPGTRLTVL.

The chain recombines TRBV11-2 with TRBJ1-1, with a tentative D call TRBD1 (6 bases). CDR3 size: 13 residues. Germline-derived CDR1 and CDR2 are SGHAT and FQNNGV. Trimming removed 5 bases at V and 4 bases at J, with 11 bases between. CDR3 coding DNA: TGTGCCAGCAGCAAAGAAGGGGGCACTGAAGCTTTCTTT. Translating gives CASSKEGGTEAFF.

The chain recombines TRBV27 with TRBJ2-3, with TRBD2 identical over 11 bases. Germline values: CDR1 MNHEY, CDR2 SMNVEV (reference sequence). The V and J ends lost 5 bases and 3 bases, in that order; junction bases with no gene match: 10. This CDR3 is 17 amino acids long. The CDR3 region is CASSPLKLAGVTDTQYF. In DNA form, the CDR3 reads TGTGCCAGCAGTCCCCTGAAACTAGCGGGAGTGACAGATACGCAGTATTTT.

The V gene is TRBV5-6, the J gene TRBJ2-1; TRBD2 matches 8 bases. V lost 7 bases to trimming and J lost 6 bases; unmatched junction nucleotides: 9. The CDR3 has 14 residues. Germline V gene lookup returns CDR1 SGHDT and CDR2 YYEEEE. CDR3 DNA sequence: TGTGCCAGCGGTCGGGGGGGGGCGATCAATGAGCAGTTCTTC. Translating gives CASGRGGAINEQFF.

This clone appeared a few times. Germline and junction disagree at one end, which may indicate a read error. The chain couples TRBV6-5 to TRBJ2-1, with D possibly matching TRBD2 (6 bases). The germline CDR1 and CDR2 sequences are MNHEY and SVGAGI. The CDR3 totals 14 residues. CDR3 nucleotides: TGTGCCAGCAGACGACTAGACACTCACAAGGAGCAGTTCTTC. Translation gives CASRRLDTHKEQFF.

The chain has TRBV28 and TRBJ2-3; D unresolved. Trimming cost V 4 bases and J 6 bases, with 5 bases left between them. Germline CDR1 and CDR2: MDHEN and SYDVKM. The CDR3 has 11 amino acids. The CDR3 nucleotides are TGTGCCAGCAGTTCCCCGGATACGCAGTATTTT. Protein sequence: CASSSPDTQYF.

The J gene is TRBJ1-2, the V gene TRBV28; no clear D. V was trimmed by 6 bases and J by 2 bases, leaving 4 bases between them. The CDR3 consists of 11 residues. Germline lookup yields CDR1 MDHEN and CDR2 SYDVKM. The chain's CDR3 is CASSQNYGYTF. CDR3 sequence (DNA): TGTGCCAGCAGCCAAAACTATGGCTACACCTTC.

The chain has TRBV27 and TRBJ2-5, with D perhaps TRBD1 (5 bases). Trimming stripped 7 bases from V and 4 bases from J, with 10 bases between. Germline CDR1 reads MNHEY; CDR2 reads SMNVEV (reference sequence). This CDR3 is 12 amino acids long. For the CDR3, the DNA is TGTGCCAGCATTGGGGCTGGAGAGACCCAGTACTTC. Residues: CASIGAGETQYF.

V gene TRBV5-4 combines with J gene TRBJ2-7, with TRBD2 matching over 14 bases. The CDR3 runs 16 residues. CDR1 and CDR2 (germline): SGHNT, YYREEE (reference sequence). V dropped 0 bases and J dropped 7; count of bases not matched to a gene: 6. The CDR3 DNA reads TGTGCCAGCAGCTTGGCCCCGGGACTAGCGGGGGATGAGCAGTACTTC. The encoded protein is CASSLAPGLAGDEQYF.

The chain couples TRBV5-4 to TRBJ2-5; TRBD1 matches 11 bases. The CDR3 spans 16 residues. The germline CDR1 and CDR2 sequences are SGHNT and YYREEE (reference sequence). J was trimmed by 4 bases and V by 4 bases; bases with no gene match: 9. CDR3 region: CASSLRRGTGGETQYF. The DNA of the CDR3 is TGTGCCAGCAGCCTTCGTCGGGGGACAGGGGGAGAGACCCAGTACTTC. Full variable domain (outside the CDR3, taken from reference TRBV5-4 and TRBJ2-5): ETGVTQSPTHLIKTRGQQVTLRCSSQSGHNTVSWYQQALGQGPQFIFQYYREEENGRGNFPPRFSGLQFPNYSSELNVNALELDDSALYLCASSLRRGTGGETQYFGPGTRLLVL.

The chain combines TRBV18 with TRBJ2-3, with D unclear. There are 13 residues in the CDR3. Per germline, CDR1 KGHSH and CDR2 LQKENI. Trimming cost V 10 bases and J 5 bases, with 16 bases left between them. This CDR3 is CATEAEPGDTQYF. The CDR3 coding sequence is TGTGCCACCGAGGCGGAACCCGGAGATACGCAGTATTTT.

CDR3 DNA: TGTGCCAGCTCACCACCGATTCCGAGCTACAATGAGCAGTTCTTC. Its translation is CASSPPIPSYNEQFF. V is TRBV18 and J is TRBJ2-1; D is undetermined. Trimming removed 0 bases at V and 3 bases at J, with 9 bases between. Germline V lookup: CDR1 KGHSH, CDR2 LQKENI. The CDR3 spans 15 residues.

The J gene is TRBJ2-7, the V gene TRBV28, with 8 positions matching TRBD1. Per germline, CDR1 MDHEN and CDR2 SYDVKM. Trimming cost V 1 base and J 7 bases; bases outside gene matches: 12. The CDR3 spans 16 residues. The CDR3 reads CASSLSRAGGLREQYF. Here the CDR3 DNA reads TGTGCCAGCAGTTTATCCCGGGCAGGGGGCCTCAGGGAGCAGTACTTC.

The chain links TRBV19 to TRBJ2-2; D call uncertain. The CDR3 is 15 amino acids. Germline values: CDR1 LNHDA, CDR2 SQIVND (reference sequence). The ends were cut back, 7 bases at V and 7 bases at J, with 19 bases in the middle. The CDR3 sequence is CASTPRPEWVGELFF. The CDR3, as DNA: TGTGCCAGTACGCCCAGACCGGAGTGGGTCGGGGAGCTGTTTTTT.

In regard to this clone: Other nucleotide sequences in the sample specify the same CDR3. The genes are TRBV4-3 and TRBJ2-7, with a tentative D call TRBD2 (6 bases). Germline assignment: CDR1 LGHNA and CDR2 YSLEER. CDR3 length equals 14 residues. Trimming left V 0 bases short and J 3 bases short, with 9 bases between. CDR3 sequence (DNA): TGCGCCAGCAGCCAAGATAGGCGGGGCTACGAGCAGTACTTC. Translation: CASSQDRRGYEQYF.

In its sample, this clone was seen a few times. CDR3 region: CATIVGSRPATDTQYF. CDR3 sequence (DNA): TGTGCCACCATAGTTGGTAGCCGCCCAGCCACCGATACGCAGTATTTT. The V and J genes are TRBV7-8 and TRBJ2-3; D remains unclear. The V end lost 10 bases, the J end lost 6 bases, and 26 bases lay between the germline ends. The CDR3 has 16 amino acids. Germline lookup yields CDR1 SGHVS and CDR2 FQNEAQ.

The chain employs TRBV5-4 and TRBJ1-1, with D unresolved. V was shortened by 5 bases and J by 2 bases, with 22 bases between the two germline ends. The CDR3 consists of 17 residues. The germline V gene encodes CDR1 SGHNT and CDR2 YYREEE (reference sequence). The CDR3 sequence is CASRMGFGINANTEAFF. The CDR3 nucleotides are TGTGCCAGCAGGATGGGGTTCGGGATTAACGCTAACACTGAAGCTTTCTTT.

The chain combines TRBV5-1 with TRBJ2-2; a possible D gene is TRBD1 (5 bases). This CDR3 is 15 amino acids long. The ends were cut back, 2 bases at V and 5 bases at J, with 13 bases in the middle. Germline assignment: CDR1 SGHRS and CDR2 YFSETQ. The CDR3 bases are TGCGCCAGCAGCTTTCAGGGTGGCCGGACCGGGGAGCTGTTTTTT. It specifies CASSFQGGRTGELFF.

The chain links TRBV27 to TRBJ2-5; 9 bases map to TRBD1. Looked up from germline, CDR1 is MNHEY and CDR2 is SMNVEV (reference sequence). Trimming at V came to 7 bases and at J to 5 bases, leaving 8 bases not matched to a gene. This CDR3 region has 14 residues. In nucleotides, the CDR3 is TGTGCCAGCATCGACAGGGGGGTCGAGGAGACCCAGTACTTC. It is translated as CASIDRGVEETQYF.

The J gene is TRBJ2-7, the V gene TRBV2; the match to TRBD2 covers 8 bases. With V trimmed by 7 bases and J by 6 bases, 11 bases remained unmatched. CDR3 length: 14 residues. CDR1 is SNHLY, CDR2 FYNNEI, per germline. The CDR3 is CASNKAGALFEQYF. The CDR3 nucleotides are TGTGCCAGCAACAAAGCGGGGGCCCTGTTCGAGCAGTACTTC.

The chain employs TRBV25-1 and TRBJ2-5; perhaps TRBD1 as D (6 bases). Germline assignment: CDR1 MGHDK and CDR2 SYGVNS. The V end lost 4 bases, the J end lost 1 base, and 16 bases lay between the germline ends. The CDR3 covers 16 residues. CDR3 DNA sequence: TGTGCCAGCAGTGCAATAGGACAGTTAGGCCAAGAGACCCAGTACTTC. Amino acid sequence: CASSAIGQLGQETQYF.

The chain combines TRBV6-6 with TRBJ2-7; D might be TRBD1 (6 bases). The germline V and J ends were trimmed by 0 bases and 6 bases, with 15 bases remaining between them. CDR3 length: 15 amino acids. Germline CDR1 is MNHNY and CDR2 is SVGAGI (reference sequence). The CDR3 is CASSYSMGAGVEQYF. CDR3 DNA sequence: TGTGCCAGCAGTTACTCGATGGGTGCAGGGGTCGAGCAGTACTTC.

This chain links TRBV10-3 with TRBJ2-2; 9 bases fit TRBD2. The CDR3 length is 14 residues. Germline V gene lookup returns CDR1 ENHRY and CDR2 SYGVKD. Unmatched junction bases numbered 3, after V lost 6 bases and J lost 4 bases. CDR3 region: CAIRGSGSTGELFF. The CDR3 DNA reads TGTGCCATCAGGGGTAGCGGGAGCACCGGGGAGCTGTTTTTT.

This sequence joins TRBV18 and TRBJ1-2, with TRBD1 matching over 7 bases. The germline gives CDR1 KGHSH, CDR2 LQKENI. This CDR3 contains 14 residues. V trimming: 4 bases; J trimming: 4 bases; junction bases outside the gene matches: 6. This CDR3 is CASSQRPGGYGYTF. The CDR3 nucleotides read TGTGCCAGCTCACAGCGACCAGGGGGCTATGGCTACACCTTC.

The chain recombines TRBV5-1 with TRBJ2-7; 7 nucleotides align to TRBD1. This CDR3 has 13 residues. Per germline, CDR1 SGHRS and CDR2 YFSETQ. Germline trimming cut 5 bases from V and 6 bases from J; bases unmatched to any gene: 8. DNA for the CDR3: TGCGCCAGCAGACATGACAGGGCGGGCGAGCAGTACTTC. The encoded protein is CASRHDRAGEQYF.